This TCR beta chain was recovered during a study of blood T cell repertoires in COVID-19. Looking at the study overall: The United States, Italy and Spain were the sources of the acute and convalescent COVID-19 samples. The analysed material was cDNA or gDNA that came from T cells, B-cell-depleted T cells, or PBMCs.

How the authors handled the data: Cell counts per sample came from amplifying reference gene primers. Profiled with immunoSEQ multiplex PCR; TCRdb holds only in-frame clones, not every one. V and J calls and clone size follow that table, whereas D and trimming were derived from the DNA. The sample consists of about 120,000 clones, approximately 74% of them appearing once. The V gene's germline CDR1 is PRHDT and CDR2 FYEKMQ (reference sequence). The CDR3 is 15 amino acids. Trimming removed 3 bases at V and 2 bases at J, with 11 bases between. Sequencing input: peripheral blood. The chain carries TRBV13 and TRBJ1-3; weak D call: TRBD1 (6 bases). The sequence derives from a man aged 55 to 70 with acute or convalescent COVID-19. The CDR3 is CASSFSGDAGNTIYF. CDR3 coding DNA: TGTGCCAGCAGCTTTTCAGGGGACGCTGGAAACACCATATATTTT.